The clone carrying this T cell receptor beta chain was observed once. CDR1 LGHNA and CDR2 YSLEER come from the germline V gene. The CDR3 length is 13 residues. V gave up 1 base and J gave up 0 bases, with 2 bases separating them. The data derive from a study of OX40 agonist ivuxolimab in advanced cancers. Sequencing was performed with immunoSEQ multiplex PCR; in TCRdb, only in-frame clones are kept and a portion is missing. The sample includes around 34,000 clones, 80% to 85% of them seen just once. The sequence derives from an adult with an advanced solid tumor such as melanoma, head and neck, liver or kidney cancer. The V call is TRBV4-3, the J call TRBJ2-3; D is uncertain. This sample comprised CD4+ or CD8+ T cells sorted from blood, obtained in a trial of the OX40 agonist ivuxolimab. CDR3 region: CASSQGSTDTQYF. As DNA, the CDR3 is TGCGCCAGCAGCCAAGGGAGCACAGATACGCAGTATTTT.